The 25 T cell receptor beta chains reported below all come from one sample, sequenced in a study of cytomegalovirus exposure and HLA in healthy donors. 60 Vbeta and 13 Jbeta primers were used in PCR. Profiled with immunoSEQ multiplex PCR; TCRdb holds only in-frame clones, not every one. The table includes some 76,000 clones, around 66% detected once. The specimen was PBMCs. Receptors originate from a man aged 60 to 75 in good health and CMV-seropositive.

This chain joins TRBV28 and TRBJ1-4, with D unclear. There are 11 residues in the CDR3. CDR1 is MDHEN and CDR2 is SYDVKM in the germline V gene. Trimming left V 3 bases short and J 7 bases short, with 3 bases between. CDR3 sequence reads: CASSFSEKLFF. The CDR3, as DNA: TGTGCCAGCAGTTTTAGTGAAAAACTGTTTTTT. Full variable domain (rest looked up from reference TRBV28 and TRBJ1-4): DVKVTQSSRYLVKRTGEKVFLECVQDMDHENMFWYRQDPGLGLRLIYFSYDVKMKEKGDIPEGYSVSREKKERFSLILESASTNQTSMYLCASSFSEKLFFGSGTQLSVL.

The rearrangement uses TRBV29-1 and TRBJ1-1; D possibly corresponds to TRBD1 (5 bases). V lost 8 bases and J 5 bases, leaving 15 bases between the germline ends. This CDR3 spans 12 amino acids. The germline CDR1 and CDR2 sequences are SQVTM and ANQGSEA. The CDR3 spells CSSREGWTEAFF. Here the CDR3 DNA reads TGCAGCTCCAGGGAGGGGTGGACTGAAGCTTTCTTT.

V usage is TRBV15 and J usage is TRBJ2-7, with TRBD1 matching over 11 bases. Losses at the gene ends were 1 base for V and 0 bases for J; bases not matched to a gene: 2. CDR1 and CDR2 from the germline V gene are LNHNV and YYDKDF (reference sequence). The CDR3 totals 16 residues. For the CDR3, the DNA is TGTGCCACCAGCAGAGCGGGGACAGGGGGCTCCTACGAGCAGTACTTC. Protein product: CATSRAGTGGSYEQYF.

The chain recombines TRBV27 with TRBJ1-2; 8 bases match TRBD1. Germline V gives CDR1 MNHEY, CDR2 SMNVEV (reference sequence). This CDR3 is 16 amino acids long. Trimming removed 10 bases from V and 1 base from J; junction bases left unmatched: 14. The DNA of the CDR3 is TGTGCCACCCTCGTCGGACAGGGCCTTGGTAACTATGGCTACACCTTC. Translated, it gives CATLVGQGLGNYGYTF.

V gene TRBV6-5 combines with J gene TRBJ2-6; 9 nucleotides align to TRBD1. Trimming took 11 bases from V and 0 from J; bases not matched to a gene: 5. The CDR3 is 15 residues long. Germline V gene sequence: CDR1 MNHEY, CDR2 SVGAGI. CDR3 protein: CAAGQGDSGANVLTF. The CDR3 bases are TGTGCCGCGGGACAGGGTGACTCTGGGGCCAACGTCCTGACTTTC.

This chain uses TRBV18 with TRBJ2-3; the D gene is possibly TRBD2 (5 bases). The CDR3 extends over 14 amino acids. CDR1 is KGHSH and CDR2 is LQKENI in the germline V gene. V lost 2 bases to trimming and J lost 5 bases, with 11 bases between them. The CDR3 region has the DNA TGTGCCAGCTCACCAGTCCAGGAGGAAGATACGCAGTATTTT. It is translated as CASSPVQEEDTQYF.

The chain couples TRBV10-3 to TRBJ1-3; D gene uncertain. The CDR3 extends over 13 amino acids. The germline gives CDR1 ENHRY, CDR2 SYGVKD. V gave up 6 bases and J gave up 3 bases, with 9 bases separating them. The chain's CDR3 is CAIRGDIGNTIYF. CDR3 nucleotide sequence: TGTGCCATCAGGGGTGACATTGGAAACACCATATATTTT.

This chain links TRBV29-1 with TRBJ2-7, with D hard to call. Per the germline V gene, CDR1 is SQVTM and CDR2 is ANQGSEA. Trimming cost V 0 bases and J 2 bases, with 11 bases left between them. CDR3 length: 14 amino acids. The CDR3 loop reads CSVEDAQNTYEQYF. The DNA for the CDR3 is TGCAGCGTTGAAGATGCTCAGAACACCTACGAGCAGTACTTC.

This chain connects TRBV9 to TRBJ2-3, with D maybe TRBD2 (6 bases). There are 14 residues in the CDR3. CDR1 is SGDLS, CDR2 YYNGEE, per germline. The V end lost 1 base, the J end lost 4 bases, and 10 bases lay between the germline ends. In DNA, the CDR3 is TGTGCCAGCAGCGTACTAGCGACACCAGATACGCAGTATTTT. This translates into CASSVLATPDTQYF. Variable domain in full (rest from reference TRBV9 and TRBJ2-3): DSGVTQTPKHLITATGQRVTLRCSPRSGDLSVYWYQQSLDQGLQFLIQYYNGEERAKGNILERFSAQQFPDLHSELNLSSLELGDSALYFCASSVLATPDTQYFGPGTRLTVL.

V is TRBV27 and J is TRBJ2-7; no definite D call. Trimming pared 2 bases from V and 4 bases from J, leaving 12 bases between. The CDR3 is made up of 14 amino acids. Germline V lookup: CDR1 MNHEY, CDR2 SMNVEV (reference sequence). The CDR3 spells CASSLRPGLYEQYF. DNA for the CDR3: TGTGCCAGCAGTTTAAGACCAGGCCTTTACGAGCAGTACTTC.

The V and J genes are TRBV30 and TRBJ2-3, with TRBD2 identical over 9 bases. Trimming at V came to 0 bases and at J to 7 bases, leaving 8 bases not matched to a gene. The germline V gene encodes CDR1 GTSNPN and CDR2 SVGIG (reference sequence). There are 15 residues in the CDR3. CDR3 coding DNA: TGTGCCTGGAGTGTAGCTAGCGGGGTTTTAAATACGCAGTATTTT. This translates into CAWSVASGVLNTQYF.

This clone was seen more than once but under ten times. The V call is TRBV4-1, the J call TRBJ1-3, with D possibly TRBD1 on 5 matching bases. The length of the CDR3 is 14 residues. Per germline, CDR1 MGHRA and CDR2 YSYEKL. V lost 2 bases and J 2 bases, leaving 7 bases between the germline ends. CDR3 DNA sequence: TGCGCCAGCAGCCAACAGGGTACTGGAAACACCATATATTTT. The encoded protein is CASSQQGTGNTIYF.

The V call is TRBV7-9, the J call TRBJ2-6; D is undetermined. The CDR3 has 15 residues. The V end was cut by 6 bases, the J end by 0 bases, with 9 bases between. CDR1 is SEHNR, CDR2 FQNEAQ, per germline (reference sequence). CDR3 DNA: TGTGCCAGCAGATACAGTAACTCTGGGGCCAACGTCCTGACTTTC. It yields the protein CASRYSNSGANVLTF. Drawing the rest from reference TRBV7-9 and TRBJ2-6, the complete variable domain is DTGVSQNPRHKITKRGQNVTFRCDPISEHNRLYWYRQTLGQGPEFLTYFQNEAQLEKSRLLSDRFSAERPKGSFSTLEIQRTEQGDSAMYLCASRYSNSGANVLTFGAGSRLTVL.

V and J are TRBV28 and TRBJ1-5; D gene uncertain. Trimming took 5 bases from V and 11 from J, leaving 16 bases between them. This CDR3 is built from 13 residues. In germline, CDR1 is MDHEN, CDR2 SYDVKM. The chain's CDR3 is CASSPRSGASQHF. CDR3 bases: TGTGCCAGCAGTCCCCGGAGTGGAGCGTCCCAGCATTTT.

The chain recombines TRBV6-6 with TRBJ1-5; TRBD1 aligns across 7 bases. The CDR3 is made up of 13 amino acids. CDR1 MNHNY and CDR2 SVGAGI come from the germline V gene (reference sequence). Trimming cost V 7 bases and J 6 bases; bases outside gene matches: 6. For the CDR3, the DNA is TGTGCCAGCACAAGGCAGGGGGGTCAGCCCCAGCATTTT. Residues: CASTRQGGQPQHF.

J is TRBJ1-3 and V is TRBV5-4; D is ambiguous. This CDR3 contains 15 residues. CDR1 and CDR2 from the germline V gene are SGHNT and YYREEE (reference sequence). Deletions cut 5 bases from V and 1 base from J, with 13 bases between. The CDR3 loop reads CASSSGRESGNTIYF. The CDR3 DNA reads TGTGCCAGCAGTAGTGGACGGGAGTCTGGAAACACCATATATTTT. The variable domain in full, completed from reference TRBV5-4 and TRBJ1-3, reads ETGVTQSPTHLIKTRGQQVTLRCSSQSGHNTVSWYQQALGQGPQFIFQYYREEENGRGNFPPRFSGLQFPNYSSELNVNALELDDSALYLCASSSGRESGNTIYFGEGSWLTVV.

The chain recombines TRBV19 with TRBJ1-6; 9 nucleotides align to TRBD1. Per the germline V gene, CDR1 is LNHDA and CDR2 is SQIVND (reference sequence). With V trimmed by 3 bases and J by 9 bases, 6 bases remained unmatched. The CDR3 runs to 15 residues. The CDR3 here is CASSITGTGTSPLHF. CDR3 nucleotides: TGTGCCAGTAGTATTACCGGGACAGGGACTTCACCCCTCCACTTT. The variable domain in full, with the rest retrieved from reference TRBV19 and TRBJ1-6, is DGGITQSPKYLFRKEGQNVTLSCEQNLNHDAMYWYRQDPGQGLRLIYYSQIVNDFQKGDIAEGYSVSREKKESFPLTVTSAQKNPTAFYLCASSITGTGTSPLHFGNGTRLTVT.

The chain combines TRBV27 with TRBJ2-7; the match to TRBD2 covers 9 bases. From germline, CDR1 is MNHEY and CDR2 SMNVEV (reference sequence). The CDR3 length is 15 residues. The J segment lost 0 bases and the V segment lost 6 bases, leaving 6 bases of the junction unmatched. CDR3 residues: CASRELAGNSYEQYF. The CDR3 nucleotides read TGTGCCAGCAGGGAACTAGCGGGTAACTCCTACGAGCAGTACTTC.

This rearrangement joins TRBV2 to TRBJ1-1, with TRBD1 matching over 7 bases. The CDR3 length is 14 residues. Germline lookup yields CDR1 SNHLY and CDR2 FYNNEI. V dropped 6 bases and J dropped 0; count of bases not matched to a gene: 4. CDR3 nucleotide sequence: TGTGCCAGCAGGCGGGGACAGATGAACACTGAAGCTTTCTTT. Encoded protein: CASRRGQMNTEAFF.

The chain carries TRBV7-2 and TRBJ1-2; 9 positions agree with TRBD1. The CDR3 covers 14 residues. The V gene end was trimmed by 4 bases and the J gene end by 4 bases; junction bases not matched to a gene: 4. Germline assignment: CDR1 SGHTA and CDR2 FQGNSA. CDR3 sequence reads: CASSSGTGPYGYTF. The CDR3 coding sequence is TGTGCCAGCAGCTCAGGGACAGGGCCCTATGGCTACACCTTC.

This chain joins TRBV9 and TRBJ2-7; 11 bases match TRBD2. V dropped 4 bases and J dropped 4; count of bases not matched to a gene: 7. The CDR3 has 15 residues. CDR1 is SGDLS and CDR2 is YYNGEE in the germline V gene. CDR3 amino acids: CASSPGTSGLYEQYF. For the CDR3, the DNA is TGTGCCAGCAGCCCAGGGACTAGCGGATTATACGAGCAGTACTTC.

The J gene is TRBJ2-7, the V gene TRBV18; possible D gene TRBD1, 6 bases. The CDR3 sequence is 13 residues long. Per germline, CDR1 KGHSH and CDR2 LQKENI. V was pared by 0 bases and J by 4 bases, with 7 bases between. Written as DNA, the CDR3 is TGTGCCAGCTCACCACCTGGACAGTACGAGCAGTACTTC. Translating gives CASSPPGQYEQYF.

This chain uses TRBV7-2 with TRBJ2-7; 7 nucleotides align to TRBD2. After removal of 2 bases from V and 6 bases from J, the junction contained 1 base not matched to a gene. Germline CDR1 reads SGHTA; CDR2 reads FQGNSA. There are 12 residues in the CDR3. CDR3 amino acids: CASSLPGGEQYF. The CDR3 coding sequence is TGTGCCAGCAGCTTACCGGGGGGCGAGCAGTACTTC.

This clone was seen only a few times. This chain uses TRBV6-5 with TRBJ2-2, with 8 bases fitting TRBD2. J lost 6 bases, V lost 6 bases, and 9 bases had no gene match. The CDR3 sequence is 15 residues long. The germline CDR1 and CDR2 sequences are MNHEY and SVGAGI. CDR3 loop: CASSHREGRAGELFF. CDR3 bases: TGTGCCAGCAGCCACCGGGAGGGTCGGGCCGGGGAGCTGTTTTTT.

This chain joins TRBV6-6 and TRBJ2-3; TRBD2 is a possible D gene (6 bases). CDR3 length equals 13 residues. Per germline, CDR1 MNHNY and CDR2 SVGAGI (reference sequence). The CDR3 is CATRDSLTDTQYF. The CDR3 bases are TGTGCTACGCGGGACTCTCTCACAGATACGCAGTATTTT.